The T cell receptor (beta chain) under discussion was sequenced for a study of PD-1 blockade in classical Hodgkin lymphoma. With regard to this clone: What it recognizes is unknown. A junction boundary mismatches the germline segment, possibly from a read error.

Germline V CDR1 and CDR2: KGHSH, LQKENI. The CDR3 runs 13 residues. Study-level results: Any patient who commenced nivolumab under 1 year after ASCT was excluded. What caused the repertoire differences, perhaps disease activity or prior therapy, remains undefined. Complete responders' diversity at baseline resembled that of newly diagnosed patients.

With no exception, relapse followed autologous stem cell transplantation in all patients, and brentuximab vedotin exposure varied. The method was immunoSEQ multiplex PCR; TCRdb's version includes in-frame clones alone and lacks a portion of them. Seen here are some 84,000 clones, roughly 90% observed once, and the top ten hold 20% to 25%. The TCR was taken from a human donor with classical Hodgkin lymphoma. The chain links TRBV18 to TRBJ2-1; TRBD2 agrees at 12 bases. Sequences were derived from peripheral blood mononuclear cells (PBMCs), sampled at baseline. CDR3: CASSPNRLAGVLF. DNA of the CDR3: TGTGCCAGCTCACCAAATCGACTAGCGGGAGTTCTCTTC.